The source of this TCR beta chain is a study of human T cells and chemical hapten exposure. One entry per CDR3 protein, called by TCRdb with MiXCR from the RACE reads. This table holds a few hundred thousand distinct CDR3 sequences, 7.5% to 9% found once. The time point denotes: pre-sensitization, week 0. Noted treatment: therapeutic diphenylcyclopropenone sensitization with weekly scalp DPC. V was pared by 5 bases and J by 5 bases, with 11 bases of the junction left unmatched. Germline CDR1 is SGHAT and CDR2 is FQNNGV. The CDR3 length is 16 residues. This clonotype was seen more than once but under ten times.

This chain links TRBV11-2 with TRBJ1-1; TRBD1 matches 10 bases. This clonotype was sampled from a man aged 18 to 35 with alopecia areata. Some clones in this sample may be carry-over from other donors' samples. The sequencing used whole blood, collected in connection with sensitization to the hapten diphenylcyclopropenone (DPC). DNA of the CDR3: TGTGCCAGCAGCCAACTGATGGGACAGGGGAGAACTGAAGCTTTCTTT. Protein product: CASSQLMGQGRTEAFF.